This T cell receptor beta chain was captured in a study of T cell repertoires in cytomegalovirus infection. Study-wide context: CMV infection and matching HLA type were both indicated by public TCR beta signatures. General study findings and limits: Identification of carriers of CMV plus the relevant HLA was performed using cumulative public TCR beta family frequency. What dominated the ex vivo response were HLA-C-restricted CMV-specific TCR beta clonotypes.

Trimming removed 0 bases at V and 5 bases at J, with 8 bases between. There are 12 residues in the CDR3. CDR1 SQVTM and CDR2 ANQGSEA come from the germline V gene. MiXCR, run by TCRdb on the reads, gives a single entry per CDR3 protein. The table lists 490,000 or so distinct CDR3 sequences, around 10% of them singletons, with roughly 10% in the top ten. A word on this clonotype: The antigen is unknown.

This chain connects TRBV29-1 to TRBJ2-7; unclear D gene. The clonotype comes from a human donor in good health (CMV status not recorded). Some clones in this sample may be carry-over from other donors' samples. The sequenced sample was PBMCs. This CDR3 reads CSVEDGVDEQYF. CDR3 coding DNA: TGCAGCGTTGAAGATGGGGTCGACGAGCAGTACTTC.